This note documents a single T cell receptor (beta chain) sequence. The time point here: cycle 4 day 1 (C4D1), after five to seven weeks of nivolumab. Relapse after autologous stem cell transplantation occurred in every patient, and brentuximab vedotin exposure varied. This sample is drawn from a study of PD-1 blockade in classical Hodgkin lymphoma. Overall study context: Patients were infused with nivolumab 3 mg/kg every 2 weeks.

Sequencing was performed with immunoSEQ multiplex PCR; in TCRdb, only in-frame clones are kept and a portion is missing. The data hold approximately 44,000 clones, with around 69% observed a single time. From germline, CDR1 is MDHEN and CDR2 SYDVKM. The CDR3 sequence is 12 residues long. Trimming left V 8 bases short and J 3 bases short, with 8 bases between. The receptor's source is a human donor with classical Hodgkin lymphoma. This chain connects TRBV28 to TRBJ1-5; D not certain. This specimen consisted of peripheral blood mononuclear cells (PBMCs), obtained before the fourth cycle of nivolumab. DNA for the CDR3: TGTGCCAGCCAGTCGGTCAATCAGCCCCAGCATTTT. Encoded protein: CASQSVNQPQHF.